The rows below give T cell receptor beta chains drawn from one sample of a study of blood T cell repertoires in COVID-19. TCRdb's copy holds only in-frame clones and misses some; the assay was immunoSEQ multiplex PCR. The sample contains about 140,000 clones, over 60% of which appear only once. The specimen was PBMCs or T cells enriched from blood (not recorded which). The receptors originated from a woman in her forties or fifties who had recovered from COVID-19. Both conserved end residues are part of each CDR3. The order of the fields is J gene, clone size, V gene, D gene, CDR3 DNA, CDR3 protein. D genes are given only for firm matches. Clone size is given for some rows only: seen once, a few or many times, or a class if the clone is expanded.

>TRBJ1-2|NA|TRBV28|NA
TGTGCCAGCAGTTCCCCCCAAGAGTGGGGCTACACCTTC
CASSSPQEWGYTF
>TRBJ2-1|NA|TRBV6-5|TRBD1
TGTGCCAGCAGTCCCTTTGGACAGGGTGAGCAGTTCTTC
CASSPFGQGEQFF
>TRBJ1-1|NA|TRBV10-1|NA
TGCGCCAGCAGTGAGGGACAGAGGAACACTGAAGCTTTCTTT
CASSEGQRNTEAFF
>TRBJ2-5|NA|TRBV12-5|TRBD2
TGTGCTAGTGGGCACGGGGGGGAGACCCAGTACTTC
CASGHGGETQYF
>TRBJ1-2|NA|TRBV6-1|TRBD1
TGTGCCAGCAGTGAAACGGGACAGTATGGCTACACCTTC
CASSETGQYGYTF
>TRBJ2-1|NA|TRBV5-1|NA
TGCGCCAGCAGCTTACGAGGAAGGGGGAATGAGCAGTTCTTC
CASSLRGRGNEQFF
>TRBJ1-2|few|TRBV27|NA
TGTGCCAGCAGTTTATATGGGCCTCTCTCTAACTATGGCTACACCTTC
CASSLYGPLSNYGYTF
>TRBJ1-6|NA|TRBV3-1/TRBV3-2|TRBD1
TGTGCCAGCAGCCAACGACAGGGAAGAACCTATAATTCACCCCTCCACTTT
CASSQRQGRTYNSPLHF
>TRBJ1-5|many|TRBV14|NA
TGTGCCAGCAGCCGGAAGGGCAGGGGTAGCAATCAGCCCCAGCATTTT
CASSRKGRGSNQPQHF
>TRBJ2-1|NA|TRBV4-2|TRBD2
TGTGCCAGCAGGCCTAAAGCGGGGGGGCCGGACAATGAGCAGTTCTTC
CASRPKAGGPDNEQFF
>TRBJ1-4|once|TRBV5-1|NA
TGCGCCAGCAGCCCGTGGGGCAGGGAAATTGAAAAACTGTTTTTT
CASSPWGREIEKLFF
>TRBJ2-7|NA|TRBV3-1/TRBV3-2|NA
TGTGCCAGCAGCATAACAGGCGAGCAGTACTTC
CASSITGEQYF
>TRBJ1-1|NA|TRBV6-2/TRBV6-3|NA
TGTGCCAGCAGTATCCAGGGTGGTACTGAAGCTTTCTTT
CASSIQGGTEAFF
>TRBJ1-1|NA|TRBV5-6|NA
TGTGCCAGCAGCTTGGGAGACAGGGAAGCTTTCTTT
CASSLGDREAFF
>TRBJ2-3|NA|TRBV4-1|NA
TGCGCCAGCAGCCCAAGACCGGGGGTCATCACAGATACGCAGTATTTT
CASSPRPGVITDTQYF
>TRBJ1-5|NA|TRBV29-1|NA
TGCAGCGTTAAGCAGGAAAATAGCAATCAGCCCCAGCATTTT
CSVKQENSNQPQHF
>TRBJ2-7|NA|TRBV25-1|TRBD1
TGTGCCAGCAGCGGGACAGTCTCCTACGAGCAGTACTTC
CASSGTVSYEQYF
>TRBJ2-1|NA|TRBV29-1|TRBD2
TGCAGCGTTTTACTAGCGGGGGCCTACAATGAGCAGTTCTTC
CSVLLAGAYNEQFF
>TRBJ1-6|NA|TRBV12-3/TRBV12-4|NA
TGTGCCAGCAGCCTCTCGAATTCACCCCTCCACTTT
CASSLSNSPLHF
>TRBJ1-2|NA|TRBV28|TRBD1
TGTGCCAGCAGTACCGGGACAGGCTATGGCTACACCTTC
CASSTGTGYGYTF
>TRBJ1-5|few|TRBV3-1/TRBV3-2|TRBD1
TGTGCCAGCAGCGCCGACAGGGGAAGACGGCAGCCCCAGCATTTT
CASSADRGRRQPQHF
>TRBJ1-4|few|TRBV7-9|TRBD1
TGTGCCAGCAGCTTAAGGACAGGGAACAATGAAAAACTGTTTTTT
CASSLRTGNNEKLFF
>TRBJ1-1|NA|TRBV3-1/TRBV3-2|NA
TGTGCCAGCAGCCAAGAAGGAGGCCGGTTGCTTGAAGCTTTCTTT
CASSQEGGRLLEAFF
>TRBJ1-2|once|TRBV27|NA
TGTGCCAGCAGTTCGGGAGATTACTATGGCTACACCTTC
CASSSGDYYGYTF
>TRBJ1-1|NA|TRBV9|NA
TGTGCCAGCAGCGTTTCGAGGAACACTGAAGCTTTCTTT
CASSVSRNTEAFF
>TRBJ2-7|NA|TRBV27|NA
TGTGCCAGCAGTTTGAAGGAAAAGGGGGACGAGCAGTACTTC
CASSLKEKGDEQYF
>TRBJ2-4|NA|TRBV7-8|TRBD2
TGTGCCAGCAGCCAGCGGACTAGCGGGGGGGCCTCCAAAAACATTCAGTACTTC
CASSQRTSGGASKNIQYF
>TRBJ2-2|NA|TRBV11-1|NA
TGTGCCAGCAGCTTACGTCAGGATGGGGGGGAGCTGTTTTTT
CASSLRQDGGELFF
>TRBJ1-4|few|TRBV28|TRBD1
TGTGCCAGCAGTTTGCCGAACAGGGGGGGACTGTTTTTT
CASSLPNRGGLFF
>TRBJ2-7|NA|TRBV10-1|TRBD2
TGCGCCAGCAAGCGGGAGGGCCCGAACGAGCAGTACTTC
CASKREGPNEQYF
>TRBJ1-1|NA|TRBV29-1|NA
TGCAGCGCTGGAGGTACTGGTCCAGGAGAAGCTTTCTTT
CSAGGTGPGEAFF
>TRBJ2-1|few|TRBV4-1|TRBD2
TGCGCCAGCAGCCAAGATGGCCTAGCGGGGGTGACTTCCTACAATGAGCAGTTCTTC
CASSQDGLAGVTSYNEQFF
>TRBJ2-7|NA|TRBV19|NA
TGTGCCAGCCAGGGGCCTTCCTACGAGCAGTACTTC
CASQGPSYEQYF
>TRBJ2-7|NA|TRBV29-1|NA
TGCAGCGTTAGGAGGACGGGCTCCTACGAGCAGTACTTC
CSVRRTGSYEQYF
>TRBJ2-2|NA|TRBV5-1|NA
TGCGCCAGCAGCTTGTGGGGGGCGAACACCGGGGAGCTGTTTTTT
CASSLWGANTGELFF
>TRBJ2-5|NA|TRBV5-6|TRBD1
TGTGCCAGCAGCTTGGGACAGGGTTTTTCAGAGACCCAGTACTTC
CASSLGQGFSETQYF
>TRBJ2-1|NA|TRBV3-1/TRBV3-2|NA
TGTGCCAGCAGCCAAGGGCGGGACAATGAGCAGTTCTTC
CASSQGRDNEQFF
>TRBJ2-3|NA|TRBV7-2|NA
TGTGCCAGCAGCGCGGACACAGGGCGCACAGATACGCAGTATTTT
CASSADTGRTDTQYF
>TRBJ1-5|NA|TRBV5-5|TRBD1
TGTGCCAGCAGCCGATTGGACAGGGCTAATAGCAATCAGCCCCAGCATTTT
CASSRLDRANSNQPQHF
>TRBJ2-7|NA|TRBV3-1/TRBV3-2|NA
TGTGCCAGCAGCCAAGTTCCAGGTCAAACACATCTCTACGAGCAGTACTTC
CASSQVPGQTHLYEQYF
>TRBJ2-7|NA|TRBV6-1|NA
TGTGCCAGCAGTGAACACAGGCCCTACGAGCAGTACTTC
CASSEHRPYEQYF
>TRBJ1-2|NA|TRBV4-1|NA
TGCGCCAGCAGTTCAGACAGGAACTATGGCTACACCTTC
CASSSDRNYGYTF
>TRBJ2-7|NA|TRBV21-1|NA
TGTGCCAGCATCGATCCGGGACAAGCCTACGAGCAGTACTTC
CASIDPGQAYEQYF
>TRBJ2-3|NA|TRBV5-8|TRBD2
TGTGCCAGCAGCCCGGGGCGGCTAGCGGGGGTCACAGATACGCAGTATTTT
CASSPGRLAGVTDTQYF
>TRBJ2-3|NA|TRBV7-6|TRBD1
TGTGCCAGCAGCTTAGCTTCCTTGGACAGGGGGCGAAGGACAGATACGCAGTATTTT
CASSLASLDRGRRTDTQYF
>TRBJ2-1|NA|TRBV19|TRBD1
TGTGCCAGTAGTATCCCCCGGACAGGAATTAATGAGCAGTTCTTC
CASSIPRTGINEQFF